Below are 20 T cell receptor beta chains sequenced from a single sample in a study of CD8+CD57+ T cells in acquired aplastic anemia. CDR3 and TCR beta VDJ profiling relied on genomic DNA as the template. One entry per CDR3 protein, called by TCRdb with MiXCR from the reads. The data show roughly 500,000 distinct CDR3 sequences, around 32% seen once. Patients selected for sequencing had displayed CD8+CD57+ cell expansion by flow cytometry. The sequenced material came from sorted CD4+, CD8+, or CD8+CD57+ T cells (not recorded which) from PBMCs. These receptors were collected from a human donor with aplastic anemia.

This clonotype was seen a handful of times. The gene calls are TRBV4-3 and TRBJ1-1; 7 nucleotides align to TRBD1. Germline values: CDR1 LGHNA, CDR2 YSLEER. V lost 0 bases, J lost 10 bases, and 2 bases stayed unmatched. This CDR3 comprises 12 residues. The DNA of the CDR3 is TGCGCCAGCAGCCAAGAAGGGGGCCGAGCTTTCTTT. Its protein product is CASSQEGGRAFF.

The table lists this clonotype with a few counts. The chain employs TRBV9 and TRBJ2-2; maybe TRBD2 (6 bases). V was pared by 2 bases and J by 4 bases, with 21 bases between. There are 18 residues in the CDR3. Germline assignment: CDR1 SGDLS and CDR2 YYNGEE. As DNA, the CDR3 is TGTGCCAGCAGCGTGCGCCGGGAGCCGACCTATGGCACCGGGGAGCTGTTTTTT. It is translated as CASSVRREPTYGTGELFF.

In this sample, this clonotype turned up a few times. This rearrangement joins TRBV6-4 to TRBJ2-1; no clear D gene. This CDR3 is built from 13 residues. Germline V lookup: CDR1 MRHNA, CDR2 SNTAGT. The V end lost 0 bases, the J end lost 9 bases, and 9 bases lay between the germline ends. Written as DNA, the CDR3 is TGTGCCAGCAGTGACTCCGGCGAAACTGAGCAGTTCTTC. It specifies CASSDSGETEQFF.

The table lists this clonotype with many counts. The CDR3 region has the DNA TGCGCCAGCGGTGTCGGTCGTGGCGGCGAGCAGTACTTC. Translation gives CASGVGRGGEQYF. This chain links TRBV10-2 with TRBJ2-7; D unresolved. V was cut by 8 bases and J by 6 bases, with 17 bases left in between. Per the germline V gene, CDR1 is WSHSY and CDR2 is SAAADI. The CDR3 consists of 13 residues.

This clonotype was seen a few times. The chain couples TRBV12-3 or TRBV12-4 to TRBJ2-2, with no clear D. V lost 4 bases and J lost 6, with 9 bases in between. This CDR3 region has 13 residues. As DNA, the CDR3 is TGTGCCAGCAGTTCGTCCAGGCCCGGGGAGCTGTTTTTT. Translation gives CASSSSRPGELFF.

The chain combines TRBV25-1 with TRBJ1-6, with D possibly being TRBD1 (5 bases). Germline loops: CDR1 MGHDK, CDR2 SYGVNS. The CDR3 sequence is 17 residues long. The germline V and J ends were trimmed by 3 bases and 3 bases, with 15 bases remaining between them. The CDR3 sequence: CASSDGPRGSYNSPLHF. The CDR3 nucleotides are TGTGCCAGCAGTGATGGCCCACGGGGCAGCTATAATTCACCCCTCCACTTT.

The table lists this clonotype with a few counts. This rearrangement joins TRBV27 to TRBJ1-6, with D possibly TRBD1 on 6 matching bases. Germline CDR1 reads MNHEY; CDR2 reads SMNVEV (reference sequence). V gave up 10 bases and J gave up 13 bases, with 26 bases separating them. The CDR3 has 15 amino acids. In nucleotides, the CDR3 is TGTGCCACTAGTTGGGGGGGCATCCCACAGGATCCCCTCCACTTT. Its protein is CATSWGGIPQDPLHF.

The CDR3 loop is CASSRVAGATTNEKLFF. As DNA, the CDR3 is TGCGCCAGCAGCCGAGTGGCAGGGGCCACAACTAATGAAAAACTGTTTTTT. This chain uses TRBV5-1 with TRBJ1-4; tentative D call: TRBD1 (6 bases). The V gene's germline CDR1 is SGHRS and CDR2 YFSETQ. Trimming shortened V by 4 bases and J by 0 bases, and 16 bases separated the two germline ends. This CDR3 is 17 amino acids long.

To note about this clonotype: As the CDR3 is not closed by the conserved phenylalanine or tryptophan, this likely results from a read error. The DNA is left out, because the CDR3 cannot be placed on it with certainty; the CDR3 is given as TCRdb lists it. This chain connects TRBV7-2 to TRBJ1-1. Counting both end residues, the CDR3 totals 8 amino acids. Germline V gene data show CDR1 as SGHTA and CDR2 as FQGNSA. CDR3 amino acids: CASSLGPK.

This chain uses TRBV10-1 with TRBJ2-7, with unresolved D. The germline gives CDR1 WNHNN, CDR2 SYGVQD (reference sequence). The length of the CDR3 is 19 residues. V shed 3 bases and J shed 2 bases, with 26 bases lying between them. The CDR3 nucleotides are TGCGCCAGCAGTGATGGCAGTGCTAGAGATGTGAGGACCACCTACGAGCAGTACTTC. Protein product: CASSDGSARDVRTTYEQYF.

In this sample, this clonotype turned up a few times. A much larger clone differs from this one at a single base, so this may be a read error. This rearrangement joins TRBV7-3 to TRBJ1-2, with 9 bases lining up with TRBD1. J was trimmed by 4 bases and V by 5 bases; bases with no gene match: 8. This CDR3 is 15 amino acids long. Germline V lookup: CDR1 SGHTA, CDR2 FQGTGA. This chain's CDR3 is CASSAPGTGSYGYTF. The CDR3 nucleotides read TGTGCCAGCAGCGCCCCGGGGACAGGGAGCTATGGCTACACCTTC.

By sample share, this clonotype is medium-sized. CDR3 DNA sequence: TGTGCCACCAGCAGAGGGGAGGCCTATGGCTACACCTTC. Translating it yields CATSRGEAYGYTF. The chain recombines TRBV15 with TRBJ1-2; no clear D. V was shortened by 1 base and J by 4 bases, with 7 bases between the two germline ends. The CDR3 has 13 residues. In germline, CDR1 is LNHNV, CDR2 YYDKDF (reference sequence).

This chain uses TRBV12-3 or TRBV12-4 with TRBJ2-7; tentative D call: TRBD2 (6 bases). The germline V and J ends were trimmed by 5 bases and 12 bases, with 23 bases remaining between them. This CDR3 has 14 amino acids. The CDR3: CASSPGLGSGVWYF. The CDR3 DNA sequence: TGTGCCAGCAGTCCCGGACTCGGCTCGGGGGTTTGGTACTTC.

Comments on this clonotype: This may be a read error, as it is one base from a much larger clone. The chain carries TRBV19 and TRBJ1-5; no firm D call. The germline V gene encodes CDR1 LNHDA and CDR2 SQIVND (reference sequence). Trimming cost V 3 bases and J 5 bases, with 23 bases left between them. This CDR3 is built from 18 residues. Here the CDR3 DNA reads TGTGCCAGTAGTATCATGGCAGCGGGAGTGAAAGGCGATCAGCCCCAGCATTTT. Protein: CASSIMAAGVKGDQPQHF.

This clonotype was seen repeatedly, ten times or more. The chain combines TRBV29-1 with TRBJ2-1; 8 positions match TRBD1. CDR1 is SQVTM and CDR2 is ANQGSEA in the germline V gene. Germline trimming cut 7 bases from V and 7 bases from J; bases unmatched to any gene: 9. The CDR3 runs to 13 residues. This chain's CDR3 is CSGLTGAENEQFF. The CDR3 bases are TGCAGCGGTTTGACAGGGGCGGAGAATGAGCAGTTCTTC.

A remark on this clonotype: This sequence may be a read error, since a much larger clone differs from it by one base. This rearrangement joins TRBV7-2 to TRBJ2-5, with D hard to call. Trimming cost V 3 bases and J 5 bases, with 10 bases left between them. The V gene's germline CDR1 is SGHTA and CDR2 FQGNSA. The CDR3 runs to 13 residues. The CDR3 spells CASSFGVLETQYF. In nucleotides, the CDR3 is TGTGCCAGCAGCTTTGGAGTCTTGGAGACCCAGTACTTC.

This clonotype was seen repeatedly, ten times or more. The genes are TRBV14 and TRBJ1-6; D call uncertain. The V gene lost 4 bases and the J gene lost 3 bases, with 4 bases spanning the gap. Germline V CDR1 and CDR2: SGHDN, FVKESK. The CDR3 has 13 residues. CDR3 coding DNA: TGTGCCAGCAGCCCGGGCTATAATTCACCCCTCCACTTT. As protein: CASSPGYNSPLHF.

This clonotype has a count of ten or more. This chain uses TRBV29-1 with TRBJ1-2; no clear D. CDR1 and CDR2 (germline): SQVTM, ANQGSEA. V gave up 2 bases and J gave up 4 bases, with 11 bases separating them. The CDR3 is 13 amino acids. The CDR3 nucleotides read TGCAGCGTTGAAATGGGCGGAGGCTATGGCTACACCTTC. This codes for CSVEMGGGYGYTF. The whole variable domain, filled in from reference TRBV29-1 and TRBJ1-2, reads SAVISQKPSRDICQRGTSLTIQCQVDSQVTMMFWYRQQPGQSLTLIATANQGSEATYESGFVIDKFPISRPNLTFSTLTVSNMSPEDSSIYLCSVEMGGGYGYTFGSGTRLTVV.

As concerns this clonotype: Given a much more abundant clone one base away, this may be a read error. This rearrangement joins TRBV20-1 to TRBJ2-6; a possible D gene is TRBD1 (5 bases). CDR1 and CDR2 (germline): DFQATT, SNEGSKA (reference sequence). CDR3 length: 14 residues. CDR3 nucleotides: TGCAGTGCTAGGGAAGTCCCTGGGGCCAGCGTCCTGACTTTC. Translation: CSAREVPGASVLTF.

This clonotype was recorded at least ten times. The chain has TRBV2 and TRBJ2-7; 8 positions match TRBD1. CDR1 and CDR2 (germline): SNHLY, FYNNEI. The CDR3 loop spans 13 amino acids. The junction had 5 bases not matched to a gene; V was cut back by 8 bases and J by 2 bases. In nucleotides, the CDR3 is TGTGCCAGCGGACAGGGAGAGACCTACGAGCAGTACTTC. This gives the protein CASGQGETYEQYF.